This entry describes one T cell receptor beta chain. Here immunoSEQ multiplex PCR was the method, and the copy in TCRdb shows in-frame clones only, minus some. This repertoire shows roughly 100,000 clones, approximately 80% found once; its top ten account for 11% to 15%. This entry comes from a study of blood T cell repertoires in COVID-19. Across the whole study: The analysed material was cDNA or gDNA that came from T cells, B-cell-depleted T cells, or PBMCs.

Germline assignment: CDR1 SGHRS and CDR2 YFSETQ. V shed 3 bases, J shed 2 bases, and the junction held 6 bases outside the gene matches. The CDR3 length is 15 residues. The origin of this receptor is a woman aged 55-69 years with acute or convalescent COVID-19. The chain has TRBV5-1 and TRBJ2-3; TRBD1 agrees at 7 bases. Sequencing was performed on peripheral blood. This CDR3 reads CASSSDRILTDTQYF. The DNA of the CDR3 is TGCGCCAGCAGCTCGGACAGGATCCTCACAGATACGCAGTATTTT.